In this sample, the clone carrying this T cell receptor (beta chain) turned up once. Antigen: not known. V lost 2 bases, J lost 3 bases, and 9 bases lay in between. Germline V gene lookup returns CDR1 MDHEN and CDR2 SYDVKM. The CDR3 loop spans 14 amino acids. The entry originates in a study of T cell responses to AZD1222 COVID-19 vaccine. Overall study context: Second-dose groups at about 4 or about 12 weeks were pooled.

This table comes from immunoSEQ multiplex PCR, and its TCRdb copy is limited to in-frame clones, with some not included. The sample holds more than 95,000 clones, roughly 88% seen once. Findings of the study overall: Females made up more of the donors, who were largely white British, and clonal diversity may have come out too low. Spike as a whole was targeted by vaccine-associated CD4 TCRs, dominant at 160-218 and 743-854. Repertoire samples came only from after the peak T cell response.

This clonotype was obtained from an adult in good health. Sequencing used peripheral blood, obtained on day 0 of AZD1222 vaccination. The chain combines TRBV28 with TRBJ2-3; weak D call: TRBD2 (7 bases). The CDR3 sequence is CASSLGGATDTQYF. Written as DNA, the CDR3 is TGTGCCAGCAGTTTAGGGGGGGCGACAGATACGCAGTATTTT.